The present T cell receptor (beta chain) was sequenced within a study of T cells in Graves' hyperthyroidism and ophthalmopathy. What was amplified from RNA transcripts were TCR beta CDR3 regions. Initially, a first-round RT-PCR of the TCR CDR3 employed the HTBI primer set. Via MiXCR, TCRdb re-called the multiplex PCR reads, giving one row per CDR3 protein. The repertoire holds 250,000 to 350,000 distinct CDR3 sequences, 16% seen once, with 33% in the top ten. This CDR3 is built from 16 residues. The V segment lost 6 bases and the J segment 4 bases; nucleotides outside the gene matches: 9. This clonotype was recorded many times.

Sequencing was carried out using blood. The clonotype comes from a man under 40 with Graves' hyperthyroidism. The J gene is TRBJ2-2, the V gene TRBV12-3 or TRBV12-4; 9 bases are shared with TRBD1. The DNA for the CDR3 is TGTGCCAGCAGGATGTTACAGGGGGCCGGCACCGGGGAGCTGTTTTTT. It yields the protein CASRMLQGAGTGELFF.